This T cell receptor beta chain was captured in a study of cytomegalovirus exposure and HLA in healthy donors. Study at large: HLA-typed donors were the source of around 80 million unique TCRs, which an early data release held.

Germline V gene data show CDR1 as MNHNY and CDR2 as SVGAGI (reference sequence). With V trimmed by 6 bases and J by 5 bases, 10 bases remained unmatched. This CDR3 comprises 15 residues. Primers for the PCR totalled 60 Vbeta and 13 Jbeta. The repertoire was sequenced with immunoSEQ multiplex PCR; TCRdb's copy has only in-frame clones and lacks some. This table has approximately 100,000 clones, about 80% appearing once. Regarding the study as a whole: CMV serostatus was the sole immune exposure data available. In a later analysis, TCR beta V- and J-gene trimming showed a link to a missense DCLRE1C variant. Later work showed greater clonal expansion in HLA-associated TCR beta chains than in equally common others.

As to this clone: As yet, its antigen is unknown.

The receptor comes from a woman aged 45-65 years in good health and CMV-seropositive. The chain combines TRBV6-6 with TRBJ1-5; 7 bases fit TRBD1. Sequenced material: PBMCs. The CDR3 spells CASRRRGEGDQPQHF. The CDR3 nucleotides read TGTGCCAGCAGACGCAGGGGGGAAGGGGATCAGCCCCAGCATTTT.